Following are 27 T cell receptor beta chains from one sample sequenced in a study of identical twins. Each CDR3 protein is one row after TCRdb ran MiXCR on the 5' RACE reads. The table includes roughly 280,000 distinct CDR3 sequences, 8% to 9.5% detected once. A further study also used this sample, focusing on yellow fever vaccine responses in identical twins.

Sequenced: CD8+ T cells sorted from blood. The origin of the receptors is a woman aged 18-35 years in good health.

The CDR3 DNA follows: TGTGCCAGCAGTTTATCCTCGGGACCACACAATGAGCAGTTCTTC. This encodes CASSLSSGPHNEQFF. The chain links TRBV12-3 or TRBV12-4 to TRBJ2-1; D might be TRBD1 or TRBD2, each matching 5 bases. With 2 bases removed from V and 5 bases from J, the gap between germline ends came to 13 bases. The length of the CDR3 is 15 residues.

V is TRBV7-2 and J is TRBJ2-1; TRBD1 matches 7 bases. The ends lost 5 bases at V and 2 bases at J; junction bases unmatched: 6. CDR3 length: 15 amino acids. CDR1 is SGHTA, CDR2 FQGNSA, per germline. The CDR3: CASSLSGTAYNEQFF. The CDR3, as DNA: TGTGCCAGCAGCCTATCCGGGACAGCCTACAATGAGCAGTTCTTC. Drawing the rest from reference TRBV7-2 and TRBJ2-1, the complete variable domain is GAGVSQSPSNKVTEKGKDVELRCDPISGHTALYWYRQSLGQGLEFLIYFQGNSAPDKSGLPSDRFSAERTGGSVSTLTIQRTQQEDSAVYLCASSLSGTAYNEQFFGPGTRLTVL.

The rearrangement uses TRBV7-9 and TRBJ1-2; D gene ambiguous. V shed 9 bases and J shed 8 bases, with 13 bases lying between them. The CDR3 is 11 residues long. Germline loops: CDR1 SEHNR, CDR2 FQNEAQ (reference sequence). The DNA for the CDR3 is TGTGCCAGTTCCAGCGACGAGGGCTACACCTTC. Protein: CASSSDEGYTF. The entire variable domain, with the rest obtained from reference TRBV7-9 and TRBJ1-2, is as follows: DTGVSQNPRHKITKRGQNVTFRCDPISEHNRLYWYRQTLGQGPEFLTYFQNEAQLEKSRLLSDRFSAERPKGSFSTLEIQRTEQGDSAMYLCASSSDEGYTFGSGTRLTVV.

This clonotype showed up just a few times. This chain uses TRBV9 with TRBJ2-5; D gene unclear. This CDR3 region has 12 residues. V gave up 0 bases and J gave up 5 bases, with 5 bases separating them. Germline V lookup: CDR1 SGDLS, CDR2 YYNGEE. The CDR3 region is CASSVGSETQYF. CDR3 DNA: TGTGCCAGCAGCGTAGGATCGGAGACCCAGTACTTC.

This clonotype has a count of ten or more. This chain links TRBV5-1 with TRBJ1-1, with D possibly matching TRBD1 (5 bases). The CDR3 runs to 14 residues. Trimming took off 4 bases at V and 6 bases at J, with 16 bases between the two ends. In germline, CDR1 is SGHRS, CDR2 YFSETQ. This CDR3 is CASSPEGSWAEAFF. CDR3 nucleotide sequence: TGCGCCAGCAGCCCGGAGGGGAGTTGGGCTGAAGCTTTCTTT. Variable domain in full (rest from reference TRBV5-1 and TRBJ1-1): KAGVTQTPRYLIKTRGQQVTLSCSPISGHRSVSWYQQTPGQGLQFLFEYFSETQRNKGNFPGRFSGRQFSNSRSEMNVSTLELGDSALYLCASSPEGSWAEAFFGQGTRLTVV.

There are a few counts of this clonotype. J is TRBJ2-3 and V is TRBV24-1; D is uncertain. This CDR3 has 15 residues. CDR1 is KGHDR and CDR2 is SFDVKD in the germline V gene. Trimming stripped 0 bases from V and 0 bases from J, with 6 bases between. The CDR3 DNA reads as TGTGCCACCAGTGATTTGCCGGATAGCACAGATACGCAGTATTTT. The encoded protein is CATSDLPDSTDTQYF.

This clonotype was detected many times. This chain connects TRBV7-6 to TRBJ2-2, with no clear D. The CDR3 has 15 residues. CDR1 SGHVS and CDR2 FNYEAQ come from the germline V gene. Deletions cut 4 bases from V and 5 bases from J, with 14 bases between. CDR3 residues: CASSSRSIGTGELFF. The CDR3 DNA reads TGTGCCAGCAGCTCAAGATCAATTGGGACCGGGGAGCTGTTTTTT.

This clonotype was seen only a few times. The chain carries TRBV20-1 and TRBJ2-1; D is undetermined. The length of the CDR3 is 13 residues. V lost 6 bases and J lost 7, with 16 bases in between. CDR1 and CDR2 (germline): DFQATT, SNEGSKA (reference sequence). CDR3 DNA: TGCAGTGCCCCGGGTATGACGAGGAATGAGCAGTTCTTC. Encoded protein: CSAPGMTRNEQFF.

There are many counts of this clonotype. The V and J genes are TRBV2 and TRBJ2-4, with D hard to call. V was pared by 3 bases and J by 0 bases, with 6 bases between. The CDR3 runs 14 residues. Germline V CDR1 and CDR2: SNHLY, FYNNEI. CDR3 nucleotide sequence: TGTGCCAGCAGTGATTACATAGCCAAAAACATTCAGTACTTC. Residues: CASSDYIAKNIQYF. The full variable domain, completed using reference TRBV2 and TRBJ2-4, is EPEVTQTPSHQVTQMGQEVILRCVPISNHLYFYWYRQILGQKVEFLVSFYNNEISEKSEIFDDQFSVERPDGSNFTLKIRSTKLEDSAMYFCASSDYIAKNIQYFGAGTRLSVL.

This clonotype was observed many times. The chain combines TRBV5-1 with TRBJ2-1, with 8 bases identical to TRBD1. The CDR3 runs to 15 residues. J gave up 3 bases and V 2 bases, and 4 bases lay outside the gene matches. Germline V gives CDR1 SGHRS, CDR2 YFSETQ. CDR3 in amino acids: CASSFPGQDYNEQFF. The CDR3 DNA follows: TGCGCCAGCAGCTTCCCGGGACAGGACTACAATGAGCAGTTCTTC. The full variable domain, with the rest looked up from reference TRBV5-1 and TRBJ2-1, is KAGVTQTPRYLIKTRGQQVTLSCSPISGHRSVSWYQQTPGQGLQFLFEYFSETQRNKGNFPGRFSGRQFSNSRSEMNVSTLELGDSALYLCASSFPGQDYNEQFFGPGTRLTVL.

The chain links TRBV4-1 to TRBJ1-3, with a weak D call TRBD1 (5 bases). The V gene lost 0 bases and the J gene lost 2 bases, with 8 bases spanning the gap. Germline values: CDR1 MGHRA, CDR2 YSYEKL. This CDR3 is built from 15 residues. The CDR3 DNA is TGCGCCAGCAGCCAAGATGACAGCACTGGAAACACCATATATTTT. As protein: CASSQDDSTGNTIYF.

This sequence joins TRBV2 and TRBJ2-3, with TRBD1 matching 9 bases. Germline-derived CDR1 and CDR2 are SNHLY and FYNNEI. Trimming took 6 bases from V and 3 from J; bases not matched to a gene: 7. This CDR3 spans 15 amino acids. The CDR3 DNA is TGTGCCAGCAGGAAGGGACAGGGCGATACAGATACGCAGTATTTT. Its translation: CASRKGQGDTDTQYF. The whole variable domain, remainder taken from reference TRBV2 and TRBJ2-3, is EPEVTQTPSHQVTQMGQEVILRCVPISNHLYFYWYRQILGQKVEFLVSFYNNEISEKSEIFDDQFSVERPDGSNFTLKIRSTKLEDSAMYFCASRKGQGDTDTQYFGPGTRLTVL.

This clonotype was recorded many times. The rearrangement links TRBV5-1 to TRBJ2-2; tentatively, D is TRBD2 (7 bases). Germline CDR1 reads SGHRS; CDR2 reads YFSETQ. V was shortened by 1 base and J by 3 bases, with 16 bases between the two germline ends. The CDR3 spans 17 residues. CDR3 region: CASSLTMGGPDTGELFF. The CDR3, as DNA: TGCGCCAGCAGCTTGACGATGGGGGGGCCGGACACCGGGGAGCTGTTTTTT.

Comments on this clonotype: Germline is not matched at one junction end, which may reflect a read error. CDR3 loop: CCARRPGLADYNEQFF. The CDR3 DNA sequence: TGCTGTGCTAGACGTCCGGGACTAGCGGATTACAATGAGCAGTTCTTC. The V call is TRBV20-1, the J call TRBJ2-1, with 11 bases matching TRBD2. The CDR3 totals 16 residues. CDR1 is DFQATT and CDR2 is SNEGSKA in the germline V gene (reference sequence).

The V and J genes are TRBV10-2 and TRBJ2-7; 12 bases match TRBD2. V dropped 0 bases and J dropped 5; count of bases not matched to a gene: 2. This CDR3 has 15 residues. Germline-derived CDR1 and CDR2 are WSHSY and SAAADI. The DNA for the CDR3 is TGCGCCAGCAGTGAGTCTCTAGCGGGAGGGGACGAGCAGTACTTC. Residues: CASSESLAGGDEQYF.

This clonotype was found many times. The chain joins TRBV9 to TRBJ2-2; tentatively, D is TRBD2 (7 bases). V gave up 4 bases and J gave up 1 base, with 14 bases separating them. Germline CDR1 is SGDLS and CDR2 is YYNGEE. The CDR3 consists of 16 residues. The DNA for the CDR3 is TGTGCCAGCAGCTCACCGGGGGGCGGGAACACCGGGGAGCTGTTTTTT. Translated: CASSSPGGGNTGELFF.

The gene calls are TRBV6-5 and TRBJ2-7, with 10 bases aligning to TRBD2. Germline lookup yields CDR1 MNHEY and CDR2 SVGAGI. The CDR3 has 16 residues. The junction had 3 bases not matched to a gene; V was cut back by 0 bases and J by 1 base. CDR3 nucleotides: TGTGCCAGCAGTTACTCCGGGACTAGCGAGTCCTACGAGCAGTACTTC. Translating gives CASSYSGTSESYEQYF.

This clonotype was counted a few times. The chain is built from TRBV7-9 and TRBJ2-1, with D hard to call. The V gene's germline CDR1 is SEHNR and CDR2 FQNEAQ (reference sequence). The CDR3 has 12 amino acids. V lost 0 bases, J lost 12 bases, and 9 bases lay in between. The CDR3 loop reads CASSLATPPQFF. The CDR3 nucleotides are TGTGCCAGCAGCTTAGCGACTCCGCCGCAGTTCTTC.

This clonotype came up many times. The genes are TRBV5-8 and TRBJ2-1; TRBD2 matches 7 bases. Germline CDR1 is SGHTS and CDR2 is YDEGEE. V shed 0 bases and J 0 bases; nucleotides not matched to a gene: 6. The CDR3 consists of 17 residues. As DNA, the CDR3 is TGTGCCAGCAGCTTGGGCATCGGGGGGAGCTCCTACAATGAGCAGTTCTTC. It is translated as CASSLGIGGSSYNEQFF.

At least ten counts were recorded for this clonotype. The CDR3 region is CASTGQFQETQYF. CDR3 nucleotides: TGTGCCAGCACCGGACAGTTCCAAGAGACCCAGTACTTC. This chain uses TRBV6-6 with TRBJ2-5; D might be TRBD1 (6 bases). Germline CDR1 reads MNHNY; CDR2 reads SVGAGI (reference sequence). V was pared by 7 bases and J by 1 base, with 10 bases between. The length of the CDR3 is 13 residues.

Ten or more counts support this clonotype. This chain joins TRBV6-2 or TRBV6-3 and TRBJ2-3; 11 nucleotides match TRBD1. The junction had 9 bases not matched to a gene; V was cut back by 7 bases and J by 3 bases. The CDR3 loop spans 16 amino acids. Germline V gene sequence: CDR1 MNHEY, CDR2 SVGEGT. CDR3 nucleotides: TGTGCCAGCACCGGTACCGGGACAGGGGGAACAGATACGCAGTATTTT. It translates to CASTGTGTGGTDTQYF.

In DNA form, the CDR3 reads TGTGCCAGCAGTGATCACAGGGACCGGGGGTTCTTC. Amino acid sequence: CASSDHRDRGFF. This chain links TRBV25-1 with TRBJ2-1, with a weak D call TRBD1 (6 bases). Trimming took 3 bases from V and 15 from J, leaving 15 bases between them. The CDR3 consists of 12 residues. From germline, CDR1 is MGHDK and CDR2 SYGVNS.

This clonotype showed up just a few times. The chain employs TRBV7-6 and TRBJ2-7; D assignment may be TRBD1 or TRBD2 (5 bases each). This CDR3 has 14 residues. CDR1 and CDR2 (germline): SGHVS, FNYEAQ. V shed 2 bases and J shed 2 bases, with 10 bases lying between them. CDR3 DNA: TGTGCCAGCAGCTTATATGGGGGAACCTACGAGCAGTACTTC. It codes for CASSLYGGTYEQYF.

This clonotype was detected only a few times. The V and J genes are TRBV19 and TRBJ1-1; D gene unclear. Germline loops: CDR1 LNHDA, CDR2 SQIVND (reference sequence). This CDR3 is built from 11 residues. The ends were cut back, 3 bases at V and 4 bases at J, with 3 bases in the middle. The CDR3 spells CASSIFTEAFF. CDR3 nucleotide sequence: TGTGCCAGTAGTATTTTCACTGAAGCTTTCTTT.

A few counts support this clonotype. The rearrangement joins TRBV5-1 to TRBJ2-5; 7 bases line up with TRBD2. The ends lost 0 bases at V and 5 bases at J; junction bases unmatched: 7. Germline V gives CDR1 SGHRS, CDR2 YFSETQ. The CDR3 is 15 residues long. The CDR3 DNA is TGCGCCAGCAGCTTGGCTCCAGGGAGGGAGGAGACCCAGTACTTC. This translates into CASSLAPGREETQYF. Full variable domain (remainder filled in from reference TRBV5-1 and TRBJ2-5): KAGVTQTPRYLIKTRGQQVTLSCSPISGHRSVSWYQQTPGQGLQFLFEYFSETQRNKGNFPGRFSGRQFSNSRSEMNVSTLELGDSALYLCASSLAPGREETQYFGPGTRLLVL.

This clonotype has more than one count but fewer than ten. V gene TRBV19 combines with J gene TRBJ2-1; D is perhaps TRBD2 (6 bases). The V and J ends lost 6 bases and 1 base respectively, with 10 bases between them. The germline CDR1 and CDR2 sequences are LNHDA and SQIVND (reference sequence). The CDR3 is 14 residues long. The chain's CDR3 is CASSGSWSYNEQFF. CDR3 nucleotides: TGTGCCAGTAGCGGGAGTTGGTCCTACAATGAGCAGTTCTTC.

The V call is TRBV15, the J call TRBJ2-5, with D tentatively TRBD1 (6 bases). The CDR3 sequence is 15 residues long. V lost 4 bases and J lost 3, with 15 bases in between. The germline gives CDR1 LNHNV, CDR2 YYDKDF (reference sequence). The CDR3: CATSITTGAEETQYF. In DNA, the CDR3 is TGTGCCACCAGCATCACGACAGGAGCGGAAGAGACCCAGTACTTC.